The 27 T cell receptor beta chains given below trace back to one sample, sequenced in a study of blood T cell repertoires in COVID-19. Libraries were prepared by immunoSEQ multiplex PCR; TCRdb keeps only in-frame clonotypes and omits some of them. The sample lists about 200,000 clones; over 85% were seen once. The specimen sequenced was PBMCs or T cells enriched from blood (not recorded which). Receptor source: a woman younger than 45 with acute COVID-19.

The chain employs TRBV27 and TRBJ1-1; D is perhaps TRBD1 (6 bases). The CDR3 runs to 15 residues. Germline-derived CDR1 and CDR2 are MNHEY and SMNVEV (reference sequence). The V and J ends lost 8 bases and 4 bases respectively, with 20 bases between them. The CDR3 DNA reads as TGTGCCAGCGCCCGGGGGGACATAACCACCACTGAAGCTTTCTTT. Translating gives CASARGDITTTEAFF.

This chain links TRBV30 with TRBJ2-5; weak D call: TRBD2 (5 bases). The V gene's germline CDR1 is GTSNPN and CDR2 SVGIG (reference sequence). Deletions cut 5 bases from V and 3 bases from J, with 13 bases between. There are 13 residues in the CDR3. CDR3 DNA: TGTGCCTGGGGCGCGTCGGGGAAAGAGACCCAGTACTTC. It specifies CAWGASGKETQYF.

The J gene is TRBJ2-7, the V gene TRBV19, with D unclear. The CDR3 loop spans 13 amino acids. Germline loops: CDR1 LNHDA, CDR2 SQIVND (reference sequence). Trimming took 5 bases from V and 3 from J, leaving 11 bases between them. The CDR3 loop is CASSPGPYYEQYF. In DNA form, the CDR3 reads TGTGCCAGTAGTCCAGGTCCCTACTACGAGCAGTACTTC.

This chain connects TRBV24-1 to TRBJ2-3, with 9 bases fitting TRBD1. The CDR3 sequence is 15 residues long. The trim removed 2 bases at V and 5 bases at J, leaving 4 bases unmatched. Germline CDR1 is KGHDR and CDR2 is SFDVKD. CDR3 sequence (DNA): TGTGCCACCAGTGATTCGGACAGGGGTCGAGATACGCAGTATTTT. Translated, it gives CATSDSDRGRDTQYF.

This chain uses TRBV5-1 with TRBJ1-3; 7 bases align to TRBD1. This CDR3 is built from 16 residues. CDR1 and CDR2 from the germline V gene are SGHRS and YFSETQ. V lost 4 bases, J lost 2 bases, and 9 bases stayed unmatched. The CDR3 DNA reads TGCGCCAGCAGCGTAGACAGGGCAGGACCTGGAAACACCATATATTTT. This encodes CASSVDRAGPGNTIYF.

The genes are TRBV19 and TRBJ1-6, with 9 bases matching TRBD1. The CDR3 is 14 residues long. J lost 11 bases, V lost 5 bases, and 7 bases had no gene match. Looked up from germline, CDR1 is LNHDA and CDR2 is SQIVND (reference sequence). This CDR3 is CASSPTGGVTPLHF. In nucleotides, the CDR3 is TGTGCCAGTAGTCCAACAGGGGGCGTGACACCCCTCCACTTT.

Here the CDR3 reads CASTLAGTQETQYF. Here the CDR3 DNA reads TGCGCCAGCACCCTGGCGGGGACGCAAGAGACCCAGTACTTC. V usage is TRBV5-1 and J usage is TRBJ2-5, with D perhaps TRBD2 (6 bases). CDR1 and CDR2 (germline): SGHRS, YFSETQ. V was trimmed by 6 bases and J by 2 bases, leaving 14 bases between them. CDR3 size: 14 residues.

The chain joins TRBV6-5 to TRBJ1-6; D unclear. Germline V gives CDR1 MNHEY, CDR2 SVGAGI. The CDR3 contains 15 residues. Between the trimmed V and J ends, which lost 2 bases and 12 bases, there was a span of 17 bases. The CDR3 region has the DNA TGTGCCAGCAGTTACCACCGACCCACTGGAGGACCCCTCCACTTT. Amino acids: CASSYHRPTGGPLHF.

The J gene is TRBJ2-7, the V gene TRBV10-3; D may be TRBD1 (6 bases). CDR1 and CDR2 (germline): ENHRY, SYGVKD. The CDR3 totals 14 residues. Trimming cost V 0 bases and J 3 bases, with 9 bases left between them. For the CDR3, the DNA is TGTGCCATCAGTGAGTCTAGGGACAACTACGAGCAGTACTTC. Translation gives CAISESRDNYEQYF.

This chain links TRBV9 with TRBJ2-5, with 9 bases lining up with TRBD2. The CDR3 is 13 amino acids. Germline V gene lookup returns CDR1 SGDLS and CDR2 YYNGEE. The V gene end was trimmed by 3 bases and the J gene end by 6 bases; junction bases not matched to a gene: 3. This chain's CDR3 is CASSGRGGQTQYF. The CDR3 nucleotides read TGTGCCAGCAGCGGGCGGGGGGGCCAGACCCAGTACTTC.

The rearrangement links TRBV30 to TRBJ2-7; D might be TRBD1 (6 bases). Trimming took 2 bases from V and 7 from J, leaving 15 bases between them. Germline-derived CDR1 and CDR2 are GTSNPN and SVGIG (reference sequence). There are 13 residues in the CDR3. The CDR3 DNA follows: TGTGCCTGGAGTCCCCGGGCCCAGGGGGAGCAGTACTTC. This sequence encodes CAWSPRAQGEQYF.

The CDR3 reads CASRSSYNEQFF. The DNA for the CDR3 is TGTGCCAGCAGGAGCTCCTACAATGAGCAGTTCTTC. This chain uses TRBV27 with TRBJ2-1; no firm D call. The CDR3 is 12 residues long. Germline CDR1 and CDR2: MNHEY and SMNVEV (reference sequence). Trimming removed 6 bases at V and 0 bases at J, with 3 bases between.

The chain has TRBV9 and TRBJ2-2, with 7 bases lining up with TRBD1. Germline V gene sequence: CDR1 SGDLS, CDR2 YYNGEE. After removal of 4 bases from V and 2 bases from J, the junction contained 11 bases not matched to a gene. There are 17 residues in the CDR3. Here the CDR3 DNA reads TGTGCCAGCAGCCCCAAGGACAGGTCCCTCAACACCGGGGAGCTGTTTTTT. This codes for CASSPKDRSLNTGELFF.

The chain recombines TRBV18 with TRBJ2-1; 7 nucleotides align to TRBD1. The V segment lost 8 bases and the J segment 5 bases; nucleotides outside the gene matches: 9. Germline V CDR1 and CDR2: KGHSH, LQKENI. The CDR3 runs to 14 residues. Here the CDR3 DNA reads TGTGCCAGCACTCCCGGGACAGCAAACAATGAGCAGTTCTTC. Amino acids: CASTPGTANNEQFF.

This clone has only one observation. The chain couples TRBV29-1 to TRBJ2-3, with 8 bases matching TRBD1. The CDR3 has 13 residues. Looked up from germline, CDR1 is SQVTM and CDR2 is ANQGSEA. V shed 4 bases, J shed 7 bases, and the junction held 7 bases outside the gene matches. The CDR3 DNA is TGCAGCGTTGTCGGGACAGGACAAAATACGCAGTATTTT. Its translation: CSVVGTGQNTQYF.

The rearrangement uses TRBV19 and TRBJ2-6; no firm D call. This CDR3 is built from 15 residues. The germline CDR1 and CDR2 sequences are LNHDA and SQIVND (reference sequence). V shed 3 bases and J shed 0 bases, with 6 bases lying between them. The CDR3 spells CASSIMSSGANVLTF. The DNA of the CDR3 is TGTGCCAGTAGTATCATGAGCTCTGGGGCCAACGTCCTGACTTTC.

V is TRBV7-2 and J is TRBJ2-3, with TRBD1 as a possible D gene (7 bases). Per the germline V gene, CDR1 is SGHTA and CDR2 is FQGNSA. The length of the CDR3 is 14 residues. V lost 8 bases and J 4 bases, leaving 16 bases between the germline ends. The CDR3, as DNA: TGTGCCAGCGGGAGAGGGGGGACAGCAGATACGCAGTATTTT. It codes for CASGRGGTADTQYF.

The sample holds a few counts of this clone. V usage is TRBV2 and J usage is TRBJ2-7; 11 positions agree with TRBD1. The ends lost 1 base at V and 4 bases at J; junction bases unmatched: 3. This CDR3 is 15 amino acids long. Germline-derived CDR1 and CDR2 are SNHLY and FYNNEI. The CDR3 nucleotides are TGTGCCAGCAGTGAAGTTGGGACAGGGGGGTACGAGCAGTACTTC. Protein sequence: CASSEVGTGGYEQYF.

The V call is TRBV9, the J call TRBJ2-3, with 9 bases fitting TRBD2. Germline-derived CDR1 and CDR2 are SGDLS and YYNGEE. The CDR3 has 16 amino acids. V gave up 3 bases and J gave up 9 bases; unmatched junction bases: 14. This chain's CDR3 is CASSAPRGGPPGTQYF. CDR3 DNA: TGTGCCAGCAGCGCCCCGCGGGGGGGGCCTCCCGGAACGCAGTATTTT. Full variable domain (remainder filled in from reference TRBV9 and TRBJ2-3): DSGVTQTPKHLITATGQRVTLRCSPRSGDLSVYWYQQSLDQGLQFLIQYYNGEERAKGNILERFSAQQFPDLHSELNLSSLELGDSALYFCASSAPRGGPPGTQYFGPGTRLTVL.

V and J are TRBV19 and TRBJ1-1; tentatively, D is TRBD1 (5 bases). The CDR3 length is 14 residues. V was pared by 4 bases and J by 1 base, with 10 bases between. Germline lookup yields CDR1 LNHDA and CDR2 SQIVND (reference sequence). This CDR3 reads CASSRQQANTEAFF. The CDR3 coding sequence is TGTGCCAGTAGTAGGCAACAGGCGAACACTGAAGCTTTCTTT.

The V and J genes are TRBV28 and TRBJ1-5, with TRBD1 identical over 8 bases. The CDR3 spans 16 residues. The trim removed 4 bases at V and 5 bases at J, leaving 10 bases unmatched. Per the germline V gene, CDR1 is MDHEN and CDR2 is SYDVKM. The chain's CDR3 is CASSSLLTGDDQPQHF. The CDR3 nucleotides read TGTGCCAGCAGTTCCCTCCTGACAGGGGACGATCAGCCCCAGCATTTT.

The chain employs TRBV2 and TRBJ2-3, with TRBD2 as a possible D gene (7 bases). Between the trimmed V and J ends, which lost 8 bases and 6 bases, there was a span of 12 bases. CDR3 size: 12 residues. The germline V gene has CDR1 SNHLY and CDR2 FYNNEI. The CDR3 nucleotides read TGTGCCAGCGCGGGGGCGGGTGATACGCAGTATTTT. Translated: CASAGAGDTQYF.

The chain combines TRBV6-5 with TRBJ1-5; possible D gene TRBD1, 5 bases. Germline CDR1 MNHEY, CDR2 SVGAGI. The CDR3 is made up of 12 amino acids. V was cut by 6 bases and J by 6 bases, with 9 bases left in between. The CDR3 region is CASSRVVQPQHF. DNA of the CDR3: TGTGCCAGCAGCAGGGTGGTTCAGCCCCAGCATTTT.

The chain carries TRBV30 and TRBJ1-1, with 8 bases lining up with TRBD1. There are 14 residues in the CDR3. V shed 2 bases and J 4 bases; nucleotides not matched to a gene: 6. CDR1 and CDR2 from the germline V gene are GTSNPN and SVGIG (reference sequence). CDR3 loop: CAWSRTGKSTEAFF. As DNA, the CDR3 is TGTGCCTGGAGTCGGACAGGGAAATCCACTGAAGCTTTCTTT.

The chain combines TRBV5-6 with TRBJ2-3; TRBD2 agrees at 13 bases. CDR1 is SGHDT and CDR2 is YYEEEE in the germline V gene. CDR3 length: 17 residues. With V trimmed by 2 bases and J by 5 bases, 8 bases remained unmatched. CDR3 nucleotide sequence: TGTGCCAGCAGCTTAGGACTAGCGGGGGCCGGGGGAGATACGCAGTATTTT. It specifies CASSLGLAGAGGDTQYF.

The CDR3 nucleotides read TGTGCCAGCAGCGGGTATGACAGGGTATTTTCCAATGAGCAGTTCTTC. Translation: CASSGYDRVFSNEQFF. J is TRBJ2-1 and V is TRBV5-6; TRBD1 matches at 7 bases. Germline V gives CDR1 SGHDT, CDR2 YYEEEE. CDR3 length: 16 amino acids. With 4 bases clipped from V and 6 bases from J, the junction kept 13 bases outside the gene matches. The full variable domain, in which reference TRBV5-6 and TRBJ2-1 provide the parts outside the CDR3, is DAGVTQSPTHLIKTRGQQVTLRCSPKSGHDTVSWYQQALGQGPQFIFQYYEEEERQRGNFPDRFSGHQFPNYSSELNVNALLLGDSALYLCASSGYDRVFSNEQFFGPGTRLTVL.

V usage is TRBV5-4 and J usage is TRBJ2-2; 9 nucleotides agree with TRBD2. The CDR3 loop spans 15 amino acids. Trimming took 3 bases from V and 6 from J; bases not matched to a gene: 6. CDR1 SGHNT and CDR2 YYREEE come from the germline V gene (reference sequence). CDR3 in amino acids: CASSCGGGGSGELFF. The CDR3 bases are TGTGCCAGCAGCTGCGGGGGGGGCGGCTCCGGGGAGCTGTTTTTT.